One sample yielded the 4 T cell receptor beta chains listed below, sequenced in a study of blood T cell repertoires in COVID-19. Sequencing was performed with immunoSEQ multiplex PCR; in TCRdb, only in-frame clones are kept and a portion is missing. Of tens of thousands of clones detected, roughly nine tenths appear once; the ten largest clones hold 1.6%. Sequencing was performed on peripheral blood. The receptors derive from a man aged 60 to 69 with acute or convalescent COVID-19.

The chain has TRBV30 and TRBJ2-1; D perhaps matches TRBD1 (5 bases). Germline-derived CDR1 and CDR2 are GTSNPN and SVGIG (reference sequence). The CDR3 runs to 11 residues. V lost 3 bases to trimming and J lost 10 bases, with 10 bases between them. The CDR3 is CAWSPKGEQFF. CDR3 nucleotide sequence: TGTGCCTGGAGCCCAAAGGGGGAGCAGTTCTTC.

This chain connects TRBV27 to TRBJ1-1; possible D gene TRBD1, 5 bases. V lost 9 bases and J lost 1, with 15 bases in between. The germline gives CDR1 MNHEY, CDR2 SMNVEV (reference sequence). There are 14 residues in the CDR3. CDR3 DNA: TGTGCCAGTCTTCCTGGGGGGGGGAACACTGAAGCTTTCTTT. Its translation is CASLPGGGNTEAFF.

This chain joins TRBV20-1 and TRBJ2-3; TRBD2 matches 11 bases. CDR3 length: 15 amino acids. Germline V gives CDR1 DFQATT, CDR2 SNEGSKA (reference sequence). The V segment lost 3 bases and the J segment 2 bases; nucleotides outside the gene matches: 4. CDR3 DNA: TGCAGTGCTAGTTCGACTAGCGGGGCCACAGATACGCAGTATTTT. Translated, it gives CSASSTSGATDTQYF.

The count of this clone is one. The chain employs TRBV19 and TRBJ1-2; TRBD1 agrees at 7 bases. Looked up from germline, CDR1 is LNHDA and CDR2 is SQIVND (reference sequence). CDR3 length: 15 residues. The V gene end was trimmed by 3 bases and the J gene end by 4 bases; junction bases not matched to a gene: 8. The CDR3 reads CASSIPGQPIYGYTF. The CDR3 coding sequence is TGTGCCAGTAGTATTCCGGGACAGCCGATCTATGGCTACACCTTC.